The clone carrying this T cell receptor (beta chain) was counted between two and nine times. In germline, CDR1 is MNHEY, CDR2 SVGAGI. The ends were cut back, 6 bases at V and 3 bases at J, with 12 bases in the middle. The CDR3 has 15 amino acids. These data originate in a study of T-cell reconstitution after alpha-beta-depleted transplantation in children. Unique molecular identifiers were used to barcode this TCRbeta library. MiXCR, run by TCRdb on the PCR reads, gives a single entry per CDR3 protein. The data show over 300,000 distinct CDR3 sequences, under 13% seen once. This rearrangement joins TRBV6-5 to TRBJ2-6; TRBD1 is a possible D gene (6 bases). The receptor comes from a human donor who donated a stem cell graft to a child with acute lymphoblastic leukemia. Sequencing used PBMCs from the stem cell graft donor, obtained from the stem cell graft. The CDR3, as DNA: TGTGCCAGCAGATATACAGGGAGTGGGGCCAACGTCCTGACTTTC. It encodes CASRYTGSGANVLTF.